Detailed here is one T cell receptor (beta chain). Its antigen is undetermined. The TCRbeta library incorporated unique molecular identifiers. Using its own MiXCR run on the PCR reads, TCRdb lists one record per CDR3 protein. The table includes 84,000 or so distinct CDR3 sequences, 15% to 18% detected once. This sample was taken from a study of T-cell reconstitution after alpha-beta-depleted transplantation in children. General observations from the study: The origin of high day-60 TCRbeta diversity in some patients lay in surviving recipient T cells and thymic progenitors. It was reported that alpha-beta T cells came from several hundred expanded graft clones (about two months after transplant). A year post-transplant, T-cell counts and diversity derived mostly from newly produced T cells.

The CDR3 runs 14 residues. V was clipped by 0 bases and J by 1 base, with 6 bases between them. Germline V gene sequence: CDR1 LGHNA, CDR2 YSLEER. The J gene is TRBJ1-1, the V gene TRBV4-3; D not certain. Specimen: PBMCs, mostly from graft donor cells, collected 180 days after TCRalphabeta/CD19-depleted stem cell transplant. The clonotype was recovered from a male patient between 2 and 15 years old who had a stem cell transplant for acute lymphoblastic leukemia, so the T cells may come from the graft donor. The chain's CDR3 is CASSQDPGNTEAFF. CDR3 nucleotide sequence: TGCGCCAGCAGCCAAGATCCGGGGAACACTGAAGCTTTCTTT.